Included here is one T cell receptor (beta chain) sequence, with context. This record belongs to a study of TIL therapy for anti-PD-1-resistant metastatic lung cancer. Turning to the study itself: Progressing patients received lymphodepletion, expanded TIL infusion and IL-2.

This sample's time point: pre-treatment sample, taken before nivolumab and TIL therapy. Enrollment ran from October 2017 to January 2020. CDR1 and CDR2 from the germline V gene are SGHAT and FQNNGV. V lost 2 bases to trimming and J lost 1 base, with 9 bases between them. This CDR3 contains 15 residues. Sequencing used immunoSEQ v3. Measured with immunoSEQ multiplex PCR; TCRdb has only the in-frame clones, and not every one. The sample has approximately 50,000 clones, 70% to 80% seen once. The gene calls are TRBV11-2 and TRBJ2-1; no clear D. The input for sequencing was blood, taken at baseline. The source of this sequence is a man aged 65 to 79 with non-small cell lung cancer. The CDR3 DNA reads as TGTGCCAGCAGCTTAAGGGAAAGGTCCTACAATGAGCAGTTCTTC. It codes for CASSLRERSYNEQFF.